Shown below are 18 T cell receptor beta chains from a single sample sequenced in a study of shared clonotypes between healthy human individuals. The protocol was immunoSEQ multiplex PCR, while the TCRdb copy is restricted to in-frame clones and leaves out a portion. The sample has 2 million to 2.5 million clones, 85% to 95% seen once. The sample consisted of naive CD4+ T cells from PBMCs. Subset specified: CD45RA+ positively selected. The receptors here all came from a man between 18 and 35 years old in good health. Some clones in this sample may be carry-over from other donors' samples.

The rearrangement joins TRBV9 to TRBJ2-3; 7 bases are a match to TRBD2. V lost 3 bases to trimming and J lost 1 base; unmatched junction nucleotides: 8. Germline loops: CDR1 SGDLS, CDR2 YYNGEE. CDR3 length: 16 residues. CDR3 sequence (DNA): TGTGCCAGCAGCGGACGGGGGGACGCTCGCACAGATACGCAGTATTTT. Residues: CASSGRGDARTDTQYF.

The chain joins TRBV28 to TRBJ2-7; 7 nucleotides align to TRBD2. J lost 0 bases, V lost 3 bases, and 8 bases had no gene match. Per germline, CDR1 MDHEN and CDR2 SYDVKM. CDR3 length: 16 residues. The CDR3 DNA sequence: TGTGCCAGCAGTTTGAGCCCCGGCGGGAGCTCCTACGAGCAGTACTTC. Translating gives CASSLSPGGSSYEQYF.

CDR3 loop: CASSIQDREYGQYF. DNA for the CDR3: TGTGCCAGTAGTATACAAGACAGGGAATATGGGCAGTACTTC. The chain is built from TRBV19 and TRBJ2-4; 7 nucleotides line up with TRBD1. Per germline, CDR1 LNHDA and CDR2 SQIVND (reference sequence). V shed 2 bases and J 13 bases; nucleotides not matched to a gene: 11. This CDR3 comprises 14 residues.

The chain joins TRBV27 to TRBJ2-7, with D perhaps matching TRBD1 (5 bases). Germline V lookup: CDR1 MNHEY, CDR2 SMNVEV (reference sequence). V gave up 10 bases and J gave up 0 bases, with 22 bases separating them. The CDR3 runs 16 residues. The CDR3 DNA reads as TGTGCCACTTCCCTAAGGGGCGCGGCGAGCTCCTACGAGCAGTACTTC. This encodes CATSLRGAASSYEQYF.

This clone appeared a few times. Additional DNA sequences in this sample encode the identical CDR3. This rearrangement joins TRBV29-1 to TRBJ1-1; tentative D call: TRBD1 (5 bases). The CDR3 spans 13 residues. V dropped 4 bases and J dropped 0 bases, with 9 bases sitting between them. Germline V lookup: CDR1 SQVTM, CDR2 ANQGSEA. The CDR3 reads CSVGQLMNTEAFF. CDR3 DNA: TGCAGCGTTGGACAGTTAATGAACACTGAAGCTTTCTTT.

About this clone: Other DNA sequences from this sample encode an identical CDR3 as well. This chain links TRBV18 with TRBJ1-5; D uncertain. The CDR3 totals 13 residues. Germline CDR1 and CDR2: KGHSH and LQKENI. The V end was cut by 2 bases, the J end by 3 bases, with 5 bases between. CDR3 residues: CASSPGFNQPQHF. The CDR3 DNA reads as TGTGCCAGCTCACCAGGGTTCAATCAGCCCCAGCATTTT.

The rearrangement uses TRBV11-2 and TRBJ2-1; 10 bases agree with TRBD2. CDR1 SGHAT and CDR2 FQNNGV come from the germline V gene. This CDR3 spans 12 amino acids. The V segment lost 2 bases and the J segment 15 bases; nucleotides outside the gene matches: 4. This chain's CDR3 is CASSLLAGDPFF. CDR3 bases: TGTGCCAGCAGCTTACTAGCGGGAGATCCGTTCTTC.

This chain connects TRBV4-1 to TRBJ2-7, with 8 bases that match TRBD2. The CDR3 is made up of 19 amino acids. Germline loops: CDR1 MGHRA, CDR2 YSYEKL. V shed 0 bases and J 3 bases; nucleotides not matched to a gene: 16. The DNA for the CDR3 is TGCGCCAGCAGCCAAGATCCCCGCGGGGTGGTAGCGGGATTCTACGAGCAGTACTTC. It specifies CASSQDPRGVVAGFYEQYF.

Regarding this clone: A read error may produce the germline difference seen at one junction end. J is TRBJ1-3 and V is TRBV28; the D is unclear. CDR3 length equals 11 residues. Germline CDR1 and CDR2: MDHEN and SYDVKM. The CDR3 loop is CATSGGNTIYF. CDR3 coding DNA: TGTGCCACCAGTGGCGGTAACACCATATATTTT.

This clone showed up just once. V is TRBV9 and J is TRBJ2-6; D unclear. This CDR3 has 14 amino acids. V dropped 3 bases and J dropped 5 bases, with 9 bases sitting between them. CDR1 and CDR2 (germline): SGDLS, YYNGEE. The CDR3 DNA follows: TGTGCCAGCAGCGCCACGACCCGGGCCAACGTCCTGACTTTC. Its protein is CASSATTRANVLTF. The variable domain in full, completed from reference TRBV9 and TRBJ2-6, reads DSGVTQTPKHLITATGQRVTLRCSPRSGDLSVYWYQQSLDQGLQFLIQYYNGEERAKGNILERFSAQQFPDLHSELNLSSLELGDSALYFCASSATTRANVLTFGAGSRLTVL.

The V and J genes are TRBV9 and TRBJ2-7; TRBD2 might be the D (5 bases). The CDR3 is 13 residues long. V lost 4 bases to trimming and J lost 2 bases, with 10 bases between them. CDR1 is SGDLS and CDR2 is YYNGEE in the germline V gene. The CDR3 bases are TGTGCCAGCAGCCGGGAACAGACCTACGAGCAGTACTTC. Its protein is CASSREQTYEQYF.

The V call is TRBV7-9, the J call TRBJ1-3, with 10 bases matching TRBD1. The germline CDR1 and CDR2 sequences are SEHNR and FQNEAQ (reference sequence). CDR3 size: 15 residues. V shed 5 bases and J 3 bases; nucleotides not matched to a gene: 4. CDR3 sequence: CASSLGQGGGNTIYF. The DNA for the CDR3 is TGTGCCAGCAGCCTCGGACAGGGGGGTGGAAACACCATATATTTT. The full variable domain, with the rest looked up from reference TRBV7-9 and TRBJ1-3, is DTGVSQNPRHKITKRGQNVTFRCDPISEHNRLYWYRQTLGQGPEFLTYFQNEAQLEKSRLLSDRFSAERPKGSFSTLEIQRTEQGDSAMYLCASSLGQGGGNTIYFGEGSWLTVV.

The rearrangement joins TRBV2 to TRBJ1-2; unclear D gene. CDR1 SNHLY and CDR2 FYNNEI come from the germline V gene. The V gene lost 4 bases and the J gene lost 0 bases, with 12 bases spanning the gap. The CDR3 extends over 15 amino acids. In DNA, the CDR3 is TGTGCCAGCAGTGGTAGCTCGGGTCCTAACTATGGCTACACCTTC. Translating it yields CASSGSSGPNYGYTF.

CDR3 in DNA: TGTGCCAGCAGCTCGAGGACTAGCGCCTCCTACGAGCAGTACTTC. This encodes CASSSRTSASYEQYF. The chain employs TRBV5-4 and TRBJ2-7; TRBD2 matches 9 bases. CDR1 and CDR2 from the germline V gene are SGHNT and YYREEE (reference sequence). J gave up 0 bases and V 3 bases, and 4 bases lay outside the gene matches. CDR3 length: 15 residues. The whole variable domain, filled in from reference TRBV5-4 and TRBJ2-7, reads ETGVTQSPTHLIKTRGQQVTLRCSSQSGHNTVSWYQQALGQGPQFIFQYYREEENGRGNFPPRFSGLQFPNYSSELNVNALELDDSALYLCASSSRTSASYEQYFGPGTRLTVT.

The chain recombines TRBV27 with TRBJ2-7, with a possible D match to TRBD2 (6 bases). The CDR3 has 15 residues. Germline assignment: CDR1 MNHEY and CDR2 SMNVEV (reference sequence). V was pared by 4 bases and J by 3 bases, with 16 bases between. The CDR3 nucleotides are TGTGCCAGCAGTTCCGAGGGGAGGACTCTCTACGAGCAGTACTTC. The encoded protein is CASSSEGRTLYEQYF.

This chain links TRBV5-6 with TRBJ1-2; 8 bases are shared with TRBD1. The J segment lost 8 bases and the V segment lost 4 bases, leaving 13 bases of the junction unmatched. Germline CDR1 is SGHDT and CDR2 is YYEEEE. This CDR3 contains 15 residues. CDR3 loop: CASSGDRGGLVGYTF. The CDR3, as DNA: TGTGCCAGCAGCGGAGACAGGGGCGGCCTTGTAGGCTACACCTTC. The complete variable domain, with remaining parts taken from reference TRBV5-6 and TRBJ1-2, reads DAGVTQSPTHLIKTRGQQVTLRCSPKSGHDTVSWYQQALGQGPQFIFQYYEEEERQRGNFPDRFSGHQFPNYSSELNVNALLLGDSALYLCASSGDRGGLVGYTFGSGTRLTVV.

This clone occurred once. The chain carries TRBV5-1 and TRBJ2-3; D not resolved. The CDR3 runs to 14 residues. V lost 4 bases, J lost 4 bases, and 13 bases lay in between. Germline assignment: CDR1 SGHRS and CDR2 YFSETQ. CDR3 loop: CASSNRPSPDTQYF. In nucleotides, the CDR3 is TGCGCCAGCAGCAATAGACCCTCTCCAGATACGCAGTATTTT.

V and J are TRBV5-1 and TRBJ2-2; D might be TRBD1 or TRBD2, each matching 5 bases. This CDR3 region has 14 residues. Per germline, CDR1 SGHRS and CDR2 YFSETQ. The V and J ends lost 4 bases and 4 bases respectively, with 11 bases between them. The CDR3 protein is CASSTSGRTGELFF. CDR3 nucleotide sequence: TGCGCCAGCAGCACATCGGGACGCACCGGGGAGCTGTTTTTT.